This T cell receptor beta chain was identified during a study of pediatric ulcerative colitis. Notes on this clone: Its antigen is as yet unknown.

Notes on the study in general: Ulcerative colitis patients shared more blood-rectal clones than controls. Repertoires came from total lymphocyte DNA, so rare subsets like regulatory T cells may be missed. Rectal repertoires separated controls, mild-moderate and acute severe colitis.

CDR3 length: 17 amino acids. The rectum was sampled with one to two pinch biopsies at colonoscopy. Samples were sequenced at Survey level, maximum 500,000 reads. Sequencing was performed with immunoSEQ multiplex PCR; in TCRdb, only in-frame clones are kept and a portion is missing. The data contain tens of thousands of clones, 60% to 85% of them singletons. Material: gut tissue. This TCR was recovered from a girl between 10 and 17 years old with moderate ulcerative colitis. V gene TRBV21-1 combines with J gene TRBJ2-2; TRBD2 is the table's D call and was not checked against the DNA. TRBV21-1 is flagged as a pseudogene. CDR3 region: CASSKVRRNGNTGELFF. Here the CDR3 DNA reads TGTGCCAGCAGCAAAGTAAGGAGGAATGGGAACACCGGGGAGCTGTTTTTT.